The text below deals with one T cell receptor (beta chain). Its antigen is unknown. MiXCR, run by TCRdb on the RT-PCR reads, gives a single entry per CDR3 protein. This table has roughly 520,000 distinct CDR3 sequences, about 25% appearing once. This CDR3 is 15 amino acids long. V trimming: 3 bases; J trimming: 2 bases; junction bases outside the gene matches: 1. CDR1 and CDR2 (germline): DFQATT, SNEGSKA (reference sequence). This sample was included in a study of response to subunit inactivated influenza vaccine. Whole-study results and caveats: Every seasonal influenza vaccination brings in few new T cells, the authors suggested.

The sequencing used CD4+ T cells sorted from PBMCs, collected more than 4 days after vaccination. The sequence derives from a man aged 50 to 59 who received an inactivated influenza vaccine. V is TRBV20-1 and J is TRBJ2-5, with TRBD2 matching 15 bases. The DNA for the CDR3 is TGCAGTGCTAGCGGGACTAGCGGGGGGCAAGAGACCCAGTACTTC. Its translation is CSASGTSGGQETQYF.